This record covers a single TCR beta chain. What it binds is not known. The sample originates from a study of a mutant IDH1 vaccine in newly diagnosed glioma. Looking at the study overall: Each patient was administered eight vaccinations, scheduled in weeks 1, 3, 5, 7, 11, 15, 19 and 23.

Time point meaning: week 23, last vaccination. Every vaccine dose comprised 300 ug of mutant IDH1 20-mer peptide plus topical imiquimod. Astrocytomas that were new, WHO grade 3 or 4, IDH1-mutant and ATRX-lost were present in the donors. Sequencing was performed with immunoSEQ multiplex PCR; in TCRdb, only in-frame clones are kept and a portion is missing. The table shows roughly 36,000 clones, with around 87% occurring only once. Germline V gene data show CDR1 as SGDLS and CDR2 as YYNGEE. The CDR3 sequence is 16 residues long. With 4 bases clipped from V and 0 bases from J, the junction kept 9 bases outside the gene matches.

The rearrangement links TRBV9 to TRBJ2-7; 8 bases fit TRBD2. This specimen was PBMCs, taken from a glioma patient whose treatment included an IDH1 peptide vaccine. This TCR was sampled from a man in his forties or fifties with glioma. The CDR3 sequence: CASSLLADPTSYEQYF. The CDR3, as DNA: TGTGCCAGCAGCTTACTAGCGGACCCAACCTCCTACGAGCAGTACTTC.